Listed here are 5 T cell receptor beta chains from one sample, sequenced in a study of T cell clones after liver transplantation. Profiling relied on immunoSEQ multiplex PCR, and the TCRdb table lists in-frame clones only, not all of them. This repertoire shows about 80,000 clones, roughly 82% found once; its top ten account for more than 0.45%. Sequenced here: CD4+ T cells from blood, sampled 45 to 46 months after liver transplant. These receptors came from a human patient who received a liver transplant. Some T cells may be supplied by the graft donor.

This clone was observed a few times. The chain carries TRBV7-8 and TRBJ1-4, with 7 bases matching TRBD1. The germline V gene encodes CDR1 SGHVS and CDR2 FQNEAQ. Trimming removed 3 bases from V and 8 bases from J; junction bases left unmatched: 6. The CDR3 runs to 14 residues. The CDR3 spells CASSLGQFGEKLFF. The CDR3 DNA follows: TGTGCCAGCAGCTTGGGACAGTTTGGCGAAAAACTGTTTTTT.

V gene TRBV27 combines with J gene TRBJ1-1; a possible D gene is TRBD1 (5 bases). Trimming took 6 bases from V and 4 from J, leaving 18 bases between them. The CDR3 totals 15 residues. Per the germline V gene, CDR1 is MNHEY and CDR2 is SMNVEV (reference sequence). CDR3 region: CASRSFRESVTEAFF. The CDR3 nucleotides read TGTGCCAGCAGATCCTTCAGGGAGTCGGTCACTGAAGCTTTCTTT.

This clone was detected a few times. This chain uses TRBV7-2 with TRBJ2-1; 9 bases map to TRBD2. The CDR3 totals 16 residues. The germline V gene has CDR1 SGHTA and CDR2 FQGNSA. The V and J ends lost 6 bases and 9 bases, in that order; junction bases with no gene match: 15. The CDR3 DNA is TGTGCCAGCAGGTTACGGGGACTAGCCGAATCTGGTGAGCAGTTCTTC. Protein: CASRLRGLAESGEQFF.

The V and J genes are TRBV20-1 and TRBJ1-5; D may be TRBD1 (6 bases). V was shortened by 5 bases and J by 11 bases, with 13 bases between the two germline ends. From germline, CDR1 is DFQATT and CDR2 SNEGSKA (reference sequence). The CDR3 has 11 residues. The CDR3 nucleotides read TGCAGTGCTGAACAGGGCCTGGCCCAGCATTTT. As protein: CSAEQGLAQHF.

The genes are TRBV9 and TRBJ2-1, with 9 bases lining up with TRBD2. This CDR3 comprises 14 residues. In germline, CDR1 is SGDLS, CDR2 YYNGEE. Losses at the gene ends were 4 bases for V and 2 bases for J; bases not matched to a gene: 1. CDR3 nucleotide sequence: TGTGCCAGCAGCTTAGCGGGAGCCTACAATGAGCAGTTCTTC. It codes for CASSLAGAYNEQFF.